One sample yielded the 27 T cell receptor beta chains listed below, sequenced in a study of T-cell memory formation after mild COVID-19. TCRdb re-derived calls from the 5' RACE reads in MiXCR, one entry per CDR3 protein. The sample carries fewer than 450,000 distinct CDR3 sequences, 20% to 25% recorded once. Sample: PBMCs or a T cell subset sorted from them (not recorded which). The source is an adult woman who had mild COVID-19 (a few samples of this study predate the infection). Cell type and time point are not known.

This clonotype showed up just a few times. The rearrangement links TRBV6-2 or TRBV6-3 to TRBJ2-1, with 10 bases identical to TRBD1. The CDR3 runs 16 residues. CDR1 is MNHEY and CDR2 is SVGEGT in the germline V gene. Losses at the gene ends were 5 bases for V and 8 bases for J; bases not matched to a gene: 12. CDR3 bases: TGTGCCAGCAGTCCCCTCGGGACAGGGGTTCACGATGAGCAGTTCTTC. The encoded protein is CASSPLGTGVHDEQFF.

This chain joins TRBV10-3 and TRBJ1-2; no clear D. Trimming stripped 2 bases from V and 7 bases from J, with 8 bases between. Germline lookup yields CDR1 ENHRY and CDR2 SYGVKD. This CDR3 comprises 12 residues. The chain's CDR3 is CAISEEVGGYTF. Written as DNA, the CDR3 is TGTGCCATCAGTGAGGAGGTGGGTGGCTACACCTTC.

This clonotype was observed a few times. The DNA is omitted, as the CDR3 cannot be located on it reliably, and the CDR3 follows TCRdb's listing. The rearrangement uses TRBV14 and TRBJ1-1. Germline V gene sequence: CDR1 SGHDN, CDR2 FVKESK. Both ends counted, the CDR3 spans 20 residues. The CDR3 region is CASSQVPVRGRRGVNTEAFF.

This clonotype was observed a handful of times. The rearrangement links TRBV29-1 to TRBJ2-7, with D unresolved. V lost 4 bases, J lost 0 bases, and 10 bases lay in between. CDR1 and CDR2 (germline): SQVTM, ANQGSEA. This CDR3 has 13 residues. The CDR3 DNA reads TGCAGCGTTGGCCAGCGCCTCTCCTACGAGCAGTACTTC. Translated: CSVGQRLSYEQYF.

This clonotype was detected a few times. This chain links TRBV7-2 with TRBJ1-5; D gene ambiguous. The CDR3 length is 15 residues. V lost 0 bases and J 3 bases, leaving 9 bases between the germline ends. Germline CDR1 SGHTA, CDR2 FQGNSA. The CDR3 is CASSLAGRVNQPQHF. In DNA, the CDR3 is TGTGCCAGCAGCTTAGCCGGGCGGGTCAATCAGCCCCAGCATTTT.

The table lists this clonotype with a few counts. The rearrangement joins TRBV7-2 to TRBJ2-3, with 10 bases fitting TRBD2. The germline gives CDR1 SGHTA, CDR2 FQGNSA. V was clipped by 1 base and J by 4 bases; unmatched bases: 8. The CDR3 extends over 17 amino acids. The CDR3 is CASSLEPLAGVADTQYF. CDR3 coding DNA: TGTGCCAGCAGCTTAGAACCTCTAGCGGGAGTCGCAGATACGCAGTATTTT.

The genes are TRBV4-2 and TRBJ2-1, with 7 nucleotides matching TRBD2. This CDR3 is 15 amino acids long. V lost 3 bases, J lost 0 bases, and 2 bases stayed unmatched. Per germline, CDR1 LGHNA and CDR2 YNFKEQ. CDR3 sequence (DNA): TGTGCCAGCAGCCACCTAGCGGACTCCTACAATGAGCAGTTCTTC. Amino acid sequence: CASSHLADSYNEQFF.

This clonotype was detected only a few times. The V call is TRBV18, the J call TRBJ1-2; a weak D match, TRBD1 (5 bases). The CDR3 covers 13 residues. Between the trimmed V and J ends, which lost 2 bases and 8 bases, there was a span of 12 bases. CDR1 and CDR2 (germline): KGHSH, LQKENI. The CDR3 protein is CASSPSGSQGYTF. The DNA of the CDR3 is TGTGCCAGCTCACCATCAGGGTCCCAAGGCTACACCTTC.

The rearrangement uses TRBV5-6 and TRBJ2-1; 9 positions match TRBD2. The CDR3 has 15 residues. Trimming took 0 bases from V and 9 from J; bases not matched to a gene: 7. Germline values: CDR1 SGHDT, CDR2 YYEEEE. The CDR3 sequence: CASSLAAGGLTEQFF. The CDR3 DNA is TGTGCCAGCAGCTTGGCAGCGGGGGGACTAACTGAGCAGTTCTTC.

A few counts support this clonotype. This chain links TRBV6-4 with TRBJ2-1; 12 nucleotides line up with TRBD2. The ends lost 6 bases at V and 13 bases at J; junction bases unmatched: 16. The V gene's germline CDR1 is MRHNA and CDR2 SNTAGT. The CDR3 is made up of 16 amino acids. Written as DNA, the CDR3 is TGTGCCAGCAGCACTCTACCTAGCGGGAGGGGGGGAATACAGTTCTTC. Translated, it gives CASSTLPSGRGGIQFF.

The chain is built from TRBV20-1 and TRBJ1-1; 9 bases match TRBD1. Trimming removed 2 bases from V and 2 bases from J; junction bases left unmatched: 3. Germline V gene sequence: CDR1 DFQATT, CDR2 SNEGSKA (reference sequence). The CDR3 runs to 14 residues. The CDR3 sequence: CSARTGGGNTEAFF. CDR3 nucleotides: TGCAGTGCTAGAACAGGGGGCGGAAACACTGAAGCTTTCTTT.

The CDR3 loop reads CATSDEAYNEQFF. In DNA form, the CDR3 reads TGTGCCACCAGTGATGAAGCATACAATGAGCAGTTCTTC. The rearrangement links TRBV24-1 to TRBJ2-1; D call uncertain. From germline, CDR1 is KGHDR and CDR2 SFDVKD. Trimming pared 3 bases from V and 4 bases from J, leaving 6 bases between. This CDR3 is built from 13 residues.

This clonotype was counted only a few times. The chain is built from TRBV7-9 and TRBJ1-6; D call uncertain. The CDR3 is made up of 13 amino acids. Germline assignment: CDR1 SEHNR and CDR2 FQNEAQ (reference sequence). The V end was cut by 1 base, the J end by 8 bases, with 6 bases between. DNA of the CDR3: TGTGCCAGCAGCTTAGGTCAGGATTCACCCCTCCACTTT. It is translated as CASSLGQDSPLHF.

J is TRBJ1-5 and V is TRBV5-5, with TRBD1 identical over 9 bases. The length of the CDR3 is 15 residues. The V segment lost 4 bases and the J segment 4 bases; nucleotides outside the gene matches: 6. Germline loops: CDR1 SGHKS, CDR2 YYEKEE (reference sequence). Here the CDR3 DNA reads TGTGCCAGCAGCCCGACAGGGGGATTGAATCAGCCCCAGCATTTT. Translation: CASSPTGGLNQPQHF.

The chain has TRBV18 and TRBJ2-3; possibly TRBD1 for D (6 bases). The CDR3 contains 15 residues. With 6 bases removed from V and 0 bases from J, the gap between germline ends came to 13 bases. The germline CDR1 and CDR2 sequences are KGHSH and LQKENI. CDR3 DNA sequence: TGTGCCAGCTCCCGGGACAATCCTAGCACAGATACGCAGTATTTT. This translates into CASSRDNPSTDTQYF.

This clonotype was counted a few times. The chain combines TRBV12-3 or TRBV12-4 with TRBJ2-3; TRBD1 matches at 10 bases. The CDR3 totals 12 residues. V dropped 6 bases and J dropped 14; count of bases not matched to a gene: 8. CDR3 DNA sequence: TGTGCCAGCAGCTCCTCCCGGGACAGGGGGTATTTT. It is translated as CASSSSRDRGYF.

Only a few counts were recorded for this clonotype. The chain joins TRBV5-1 to TRBJ1-2, with a possible D match to TRBD1 (5 bases). The CDR3 runs to 12 residues. V was trimmed by 0 bases and J by 8 bases, leaving 8 bases between them. CDR1 and CDR2 from the germline V gene are SGHRS and YFSETQ. CDR3 sequence (DNA): TGCGCCAGCAGCTTGGTAGGGGCAGGCTACACCTTC. It specifies CASSLVGAGYTF.

This clonotype was detected a few times. The chain uses TRBV5-1 and TRBJ1-2, with D perhaps TRBD1 (6 bases). The V gene lost 6 bases and the J gene lost 4 bases, with 13 bases spanning the gap. CDR3 length: 13 residues. From germline, CDR1 is SGHRS and CDR2 YFSETQ. This CDR3 reads CASNTGAGYGYTF. DNA of the CDR3: TGCGCCAGCAATACGGGGGCAGGCTATGGCTACACCTTC.

V is TRBV5-5 and J is TRBJ2-5; 12 bases fit TRBD1. V lost 4 bases to trimming and J lost 2 bases; unmatched junction nucleotides: 6. CDR1 is SGHKS, CDR2 YYEKEE, per germline (reference sequence). This CDR3 is built from 16 residues. CDR3 bases: TGTGCCAGCAGCATGGGACAGGGGGCCGGACAAGAGACCCAGTACTTC. This translates into CASSMGQGAGQETQYF.

This clonotype turned up a few times. The V call is TRBV19, the J call TRBJ1-6; 8 bases are shared with TRBD1. This CDR3 is built from 16 residues. V was clipped by 3 bases and J by 7 bases; unmatched bases: 8. Germline CDR1 is LNHDA and CDR2 is SQIVND (reference sequence). DNA of the CDR3: TGTGCCAGTAGTATTCTTTCGGGACAGGTGAATTCACCCCTCCACTTT. Its translation: CASSILSGQVNSPLHF.

The chain combines TRBV5-1 with TRBJ2-3; D remains ambiguous. This CDR3 is built from 16 residues. V gave up 1 base and J gave up 1 base, with 13 bases separating them. CDR1 SGHRS and CDR2 YFSETQ come from the germline V gene. In DNA form, the CDR3 reads TGCGCCAGCAGCTTGTTGGCTAGGCTTGGCACAGATACGCAGTATTTT. Protein product: CASSLLARLGTDTQYF. The whole variable domain, filled in from reference TRBV5-1 and TRBJ2-3, reads KAGVTQTPRYLIKTRGQQVTLSCSPISGHRSVSWYQQTPGQGLQFLFEYFSETQRNKGNFPGRFSGRQFSNSRSEMNVSTLELGDSALYLCASSLLARLGTDTQYFGPGTRLTVL.

This clonotype was detected a few times. The chain recombines TRBV12-3 or TRBV12-4 with TRBJ2-3, with 11 bases that match TRBD2. V was clipped by 2 bases and J by 10 bases; unmatched bases: 5. CDR3 length: 14 residues. The CDR3 region is CASSLKTSGTAQYF. For the CDR3, the DNA is TGTGCCAGCAGTTTAAAGACTAGCGGGACGGCGCAGTATTTT.

In this sample, this clonotype turned up a few times. This sequence joins TRBV5-1 and TRBJ2-3; TRBD1 matches at 7 bases. The trim removed 4 bases at V and 1 base at J, leaving 6 bases unmatched. CDR1 and CDR2 from the germline V gene are SGHRS and YFSETQ. The CDR3 is 15 residues long. CDR3 nucleotide sequence: TGCGCCAGCAGCCCCTGGGACAGCGGCACAGATACGCAGTATTTT. Its protein is CASSPWDSGTDTQYF.

The genes are TRBV7-9 and TRBJ2-5, with 9 bases fitting TRBD1. The CDR3 is 13 amino acids. Germline V gene sequence: CDR1 SEHNR, CDR2 FQNEAQ (reference sequence). The V segment lost 7 bases and the J segment 7 bases; nucleotides outside the gene matches: 7. DNA of the CDR3: TGTGCCAGCACGAATCCGGGACAGGGGACCCAGTACTTC. Amino acid sequence: CASTNPGQGTQYF. The whole variable domain, remainder taken from reference TRBV7-9 and TRBJ2-5, is DTGVSQNPRHKITKRGQNVTFRCDPISEHNRLYWYRQTLGQGPEFLTYFQNEAQLEKSRLLSDRFSAERPKGSFSTLEIQRTEQGDSAMYLCASTNPGQGTQYFGPGTRLLVL.

Only a few counts were recorded for this clonotype. The CDR3 bases are TGTGCCTGGGCCCCCGGCCTCAGGGCCCCCAACTATGGCTACACCTTC. Protein: CAWAPGLRAPNYGYTF. The rearrangement joins TRBV30 to TRBJ1-2; the D gene is possibly TRBD1 (5 bases). CDR1 is GTSNPN, CDR2 SVGIG, per germline (reference sequence). V dropped 5 bases and J dropped 2 bases, with 21 bases sitting between them. This CDR3 has 16 amino acids.

This clonotype turned up a few times. The rearrangement joins TRBV30 to TRBJ2-6; the D is unclear. V was shortened by 0 bases and J by 0 bases, with 9 bases between the two germline ends. CDR3 size: 16 residues. From germline, CDR1 is GTSNPN and CDR2 SVGIG (reference sequence). Here the CDR3 DNA reads TGTGCCTGGAGTGTATTGGGTACCTCTGGGGCCAACGTCCTGACTTTC. Amino acid sequence: CAWSVLGTSGANVLTF.

The chain couples TRBV7-9 to TRBJ1-1, with D possibly matching TRBD1 (5 bases). Trimming stripped 1 base from V and 5 bases from J, with 14 bases between. CDR3 length: 15 amino acids. Germline values: CDR1 SEHNR, CDR2 FQNEAQ (reference sequence). CDR3 DNA: TGTGCCAGCAGCTTAGTCACAGGAACCTCGACTGAAGCTTTCTTT. Protein product: CASSLVTGTSTEAFF. The full variable domain, rest sourced from reference TRBV7-9 and TRBJ1-1, is DTGVSQNPRHKITKRGQNVTFRCDPISEHNRLYWYRQTLGQGPEFLTYFQNEAQLEKSRLLSDRFSAERPKGSFSTLEIQRTEQGDSAMYLCASSLVTGTSTEAFFGQGTRLTVV.